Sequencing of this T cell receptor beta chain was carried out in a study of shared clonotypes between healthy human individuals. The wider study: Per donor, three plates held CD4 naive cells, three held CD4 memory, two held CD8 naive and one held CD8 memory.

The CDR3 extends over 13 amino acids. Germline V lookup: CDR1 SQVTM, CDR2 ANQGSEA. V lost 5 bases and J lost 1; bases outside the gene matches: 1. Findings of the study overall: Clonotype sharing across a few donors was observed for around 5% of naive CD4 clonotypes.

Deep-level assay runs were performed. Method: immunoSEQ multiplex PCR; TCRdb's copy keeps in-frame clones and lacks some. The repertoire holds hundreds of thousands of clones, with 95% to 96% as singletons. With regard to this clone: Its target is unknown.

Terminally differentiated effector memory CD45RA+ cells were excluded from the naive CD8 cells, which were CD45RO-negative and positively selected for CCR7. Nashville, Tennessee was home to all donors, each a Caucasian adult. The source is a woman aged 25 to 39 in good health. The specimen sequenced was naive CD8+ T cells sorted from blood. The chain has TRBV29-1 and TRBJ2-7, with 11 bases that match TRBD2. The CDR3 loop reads CSVRTSGSYEQYF. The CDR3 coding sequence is TGCAGCGTTCGGACTAGCGGGTCCTACGAGCAGTACTTC.